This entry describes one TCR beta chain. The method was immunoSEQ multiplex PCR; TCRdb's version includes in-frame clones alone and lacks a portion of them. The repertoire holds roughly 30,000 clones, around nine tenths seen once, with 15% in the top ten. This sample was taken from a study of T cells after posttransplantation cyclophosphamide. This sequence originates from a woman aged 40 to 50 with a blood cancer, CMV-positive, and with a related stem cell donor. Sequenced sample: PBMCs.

The CDR3 DNA is TGTGCCAGCAGCTCCAGGGGTACCTATGGCTACACCTTC. Residues: CASSSRGTYGYTF. The rearrangement joins TRBV5-4 to TRBJ1-2; D might be TRBD1 (6 bases). The V gene lost 3 bases and the J gene lost 4 bases, with 10 bases spanning the gap. CDR3 length equals 13 residues. Germline CDR1 SGHNT, CDR2 YYREEE (reference sequence).